This T cell receptor beta chain was recovered during a study of graft-versus-host responses after intestinal transplantation. Study in general: Uniformly, recipients were administered anti-thymocyte globulin induction with subsequent tacrolimus and steroids for 2 to 3 years. Study outcomes and limitations: Declines in HvG clones occurring early post-transplant were associated with peak circulating GvH clone levels.

Responders that carried the CFSE label, about 200,000 of them, were plated with about 200,000 irradiated, violet-dye-labeled stimulator cells. CD3+CD4+ and CD3+CD8+ responders that were proliferating and CFSE-low were sorted post-reaction. Here immunoSEQ multiplex PCR was the method, and the copy in TCRdb shows in-frame clones only, minus some. The sample lists thousands of clones, around 33% occurring once. V dropped 2 bases and J dropped 0 bases, with 8 bases sitting between them. The length of the CDR3 is 15 residues. Germline values: CDR1 LGHNA, CDR2 YNFKEQ. Material: alloreactive CD8+ T cells from a mixed lymphocyte reaction culture, obtained before intestinal transplant. The subset denotes: CFSE-low proliferating T cells sorted from roughly 6-day pre-transplant mixed lymphocyte reaction (GvH or HvG direction). This TCR came from a human patient who received an intestinal transplant. This sequence joins TRBV4-2 and TRBJ1-5, with D possibly TRBD1 on 5 matching bases. In DNA, the CDR3 is TGTGCCAGCAGCCAACCGGACAATAGCAATCAGCCCCAGCATTTT. Protein product: CASSQPDNSNQPQHF.